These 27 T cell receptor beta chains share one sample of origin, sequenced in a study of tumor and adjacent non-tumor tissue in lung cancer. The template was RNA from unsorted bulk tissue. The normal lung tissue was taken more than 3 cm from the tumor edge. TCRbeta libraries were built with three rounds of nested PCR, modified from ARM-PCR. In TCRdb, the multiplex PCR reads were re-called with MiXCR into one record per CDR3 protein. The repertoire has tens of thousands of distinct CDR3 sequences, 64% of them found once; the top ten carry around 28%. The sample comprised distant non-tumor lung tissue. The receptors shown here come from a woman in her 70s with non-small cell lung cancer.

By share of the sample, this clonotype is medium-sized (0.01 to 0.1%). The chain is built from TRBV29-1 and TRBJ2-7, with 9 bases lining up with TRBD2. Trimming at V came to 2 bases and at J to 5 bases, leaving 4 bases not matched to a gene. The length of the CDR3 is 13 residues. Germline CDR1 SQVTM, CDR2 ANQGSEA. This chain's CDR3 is CSVEISGGDEQYF. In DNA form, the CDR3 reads TGCAGCGTTGAAATTAGCGGGGGCGACGAGCAGTACTTC.

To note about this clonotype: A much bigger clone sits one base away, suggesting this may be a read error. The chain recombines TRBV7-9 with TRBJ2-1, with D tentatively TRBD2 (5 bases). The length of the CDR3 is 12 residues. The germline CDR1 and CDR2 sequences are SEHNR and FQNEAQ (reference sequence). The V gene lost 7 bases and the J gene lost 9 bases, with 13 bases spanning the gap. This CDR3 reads CASNFGVREQFF. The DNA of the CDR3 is TGTGCCAGCAACTTCGGGGTTCGTGAGCAGTTCTTC.

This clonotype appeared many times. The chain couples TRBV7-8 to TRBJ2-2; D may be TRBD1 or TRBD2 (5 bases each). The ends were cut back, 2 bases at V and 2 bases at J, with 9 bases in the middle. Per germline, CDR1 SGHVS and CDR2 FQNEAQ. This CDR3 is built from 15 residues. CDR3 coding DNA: TGTGCCAGCAGCTTAATGGGGGTCAACACCGGGGAGCTGTTTTTT. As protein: CASSLMGVNTGELFF.

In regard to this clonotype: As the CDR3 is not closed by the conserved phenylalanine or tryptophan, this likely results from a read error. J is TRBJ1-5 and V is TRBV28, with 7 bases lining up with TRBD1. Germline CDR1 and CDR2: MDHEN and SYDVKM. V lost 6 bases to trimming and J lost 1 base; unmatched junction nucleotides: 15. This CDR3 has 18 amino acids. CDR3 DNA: TGTGCCAGCAGCTCCTTACCTGGGACAGCTTGGAGCAATCAGCCCCAGCATCTT. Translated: CASSSLPGTAWSNQPQHL.

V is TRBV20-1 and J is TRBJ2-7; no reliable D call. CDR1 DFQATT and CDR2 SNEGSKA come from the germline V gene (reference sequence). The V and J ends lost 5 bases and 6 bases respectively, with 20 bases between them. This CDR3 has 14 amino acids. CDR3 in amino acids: CSAGPDGLWGEQYF. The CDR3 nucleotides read TGCAGTGCTGGACCGGACGGGCTTTGGGGCGAGCAGTACTTC.

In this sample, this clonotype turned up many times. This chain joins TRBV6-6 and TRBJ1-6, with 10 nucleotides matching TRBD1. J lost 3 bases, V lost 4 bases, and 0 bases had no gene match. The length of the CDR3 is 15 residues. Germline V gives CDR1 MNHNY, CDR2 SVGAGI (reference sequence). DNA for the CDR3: TGTGCCAGCAGTTGGACAGGGGGCTATAATTCACCCCTCCACTTT. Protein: CASSWTGGYNSPLHF.

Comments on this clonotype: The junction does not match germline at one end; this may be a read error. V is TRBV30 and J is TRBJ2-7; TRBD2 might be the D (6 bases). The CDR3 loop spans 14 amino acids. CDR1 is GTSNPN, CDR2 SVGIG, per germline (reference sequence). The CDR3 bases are TGTGCCTGGAATCGGGGAACTAGCTCCGACGAGCAGTATTTC. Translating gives CAWNRGTSSDEQYF.

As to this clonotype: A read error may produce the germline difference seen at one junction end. The CDR3 sequence: CASSLKAGPCYEQYF. CDR3 nucleotide sequence: TGTGCCAGCAGTTTAAAAGCGGGGCCCTGCTACGAGCAATACTTC. The chain is built from TRBV12-3 or TRBV12-4 and TRBJ2-7; 7 nucleotides align to TRBD2. The CDR3 contains 15 residues.

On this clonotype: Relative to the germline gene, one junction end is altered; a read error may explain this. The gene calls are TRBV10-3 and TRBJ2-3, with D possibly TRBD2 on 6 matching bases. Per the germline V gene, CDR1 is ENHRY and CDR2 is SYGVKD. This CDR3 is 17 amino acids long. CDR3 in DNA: TGTGCCATCAGCACCGGAGGAGCGGGTCCTTCCACAGATACACAGTATTTT. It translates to CAISTGGAGPSTDTQYF.

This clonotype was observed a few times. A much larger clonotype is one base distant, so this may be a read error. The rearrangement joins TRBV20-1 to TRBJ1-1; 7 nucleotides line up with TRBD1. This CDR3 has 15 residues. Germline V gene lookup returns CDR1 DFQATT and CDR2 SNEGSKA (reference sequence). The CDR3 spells CSAELLQGRNTEVFF. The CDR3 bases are TGCAGTGCCGAACTCCTACAGGGGCGGAACACTGAAGTTTTCTTT.

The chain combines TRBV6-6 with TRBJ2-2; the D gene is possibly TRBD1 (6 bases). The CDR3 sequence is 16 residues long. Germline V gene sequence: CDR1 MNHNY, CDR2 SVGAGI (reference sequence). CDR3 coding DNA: TGTGCTAGCCACAACTTGGTAGGGGGTGACACCGGGGAGCTGTTTTTT. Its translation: CASHNLVGGDTGELFF.

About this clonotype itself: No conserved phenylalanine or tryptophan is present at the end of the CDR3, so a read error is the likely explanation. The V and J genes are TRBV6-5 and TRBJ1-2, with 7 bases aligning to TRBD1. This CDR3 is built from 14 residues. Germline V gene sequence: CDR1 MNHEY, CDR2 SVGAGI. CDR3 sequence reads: CAGSSATGNYGYTI. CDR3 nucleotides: TGTGCCGGCAGTTCTGCGACAGGGAACTATGGCTACACCATC.

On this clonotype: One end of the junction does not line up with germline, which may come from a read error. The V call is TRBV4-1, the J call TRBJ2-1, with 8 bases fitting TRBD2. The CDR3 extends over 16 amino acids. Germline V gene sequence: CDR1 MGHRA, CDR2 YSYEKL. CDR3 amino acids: CASSLVNGRASGEQFF. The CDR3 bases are TGCGCCAGTAGCCTAGTCAACGGGAGGGCCTCGGGTGAGCAGTTCTTC.

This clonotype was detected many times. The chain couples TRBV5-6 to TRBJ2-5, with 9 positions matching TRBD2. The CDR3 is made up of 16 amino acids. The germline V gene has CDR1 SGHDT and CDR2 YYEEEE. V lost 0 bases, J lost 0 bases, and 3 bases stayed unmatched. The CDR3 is CASSLVLAGYQETQYF. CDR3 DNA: TGTGCCAGCAGCTTGGTTCTAGCGGGGTACCAAGAGACCCAGTACTTC.

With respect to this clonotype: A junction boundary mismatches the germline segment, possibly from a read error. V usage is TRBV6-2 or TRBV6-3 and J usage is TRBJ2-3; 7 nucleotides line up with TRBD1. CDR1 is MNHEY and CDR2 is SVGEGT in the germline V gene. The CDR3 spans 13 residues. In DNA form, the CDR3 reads TGTGCCAGCAATGACAGGGTCGCAGATACGCATTATTTT. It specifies CASNDRVADTHYF.

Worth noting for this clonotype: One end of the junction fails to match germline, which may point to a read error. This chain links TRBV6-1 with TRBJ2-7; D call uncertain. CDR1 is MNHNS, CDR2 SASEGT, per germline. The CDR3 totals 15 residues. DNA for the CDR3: TGTGCCAGCAGTGAAGCAAGGGTGCTCCCCTACGAGCTGTACTTC. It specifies CASSEARVLPYELYF.

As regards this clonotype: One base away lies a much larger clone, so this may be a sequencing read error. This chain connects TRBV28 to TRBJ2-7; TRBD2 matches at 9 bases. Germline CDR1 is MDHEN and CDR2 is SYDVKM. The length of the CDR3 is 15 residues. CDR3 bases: TGTGCCAGCAGCCAGACTAGCGGATCGCCCTACGGGCAGTACTTC. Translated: CASSQTSGSPYGQYF.

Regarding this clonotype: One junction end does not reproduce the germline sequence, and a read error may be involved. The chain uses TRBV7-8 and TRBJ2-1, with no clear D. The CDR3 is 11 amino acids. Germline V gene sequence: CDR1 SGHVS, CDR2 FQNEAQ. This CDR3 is CTSSFDYEQFF. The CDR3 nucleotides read TGTACCAGCAGCTTCGATTATGAACAGTTCTTC. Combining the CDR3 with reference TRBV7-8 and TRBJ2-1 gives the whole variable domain GAGVSQSPRYKVAKRGQDVALRCDPISGHVSLFWYQQALGQGPEFLTYFQNEAQLDKSGLPSDRFFAERPEGSVSTLKIQRTQQEDSAVYLCTSSFDYEQFFGPGTRLTVL.

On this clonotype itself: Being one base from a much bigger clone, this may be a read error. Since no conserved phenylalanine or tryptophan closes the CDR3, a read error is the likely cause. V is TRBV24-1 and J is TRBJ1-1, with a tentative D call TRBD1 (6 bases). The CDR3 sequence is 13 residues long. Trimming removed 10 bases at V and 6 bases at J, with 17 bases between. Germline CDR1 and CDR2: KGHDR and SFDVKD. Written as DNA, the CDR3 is TGTGCCACACAACAGGGCTTCAACTCTGAAGCTTTCCTT. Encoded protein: CATQQGFNSEAFL.

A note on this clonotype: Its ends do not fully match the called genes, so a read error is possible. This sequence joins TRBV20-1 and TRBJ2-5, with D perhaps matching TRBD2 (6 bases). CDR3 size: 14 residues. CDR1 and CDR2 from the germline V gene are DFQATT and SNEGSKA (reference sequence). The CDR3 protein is CSAGLWGNVGTQYF. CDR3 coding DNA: TGCAGCGCCGGACTATGGGGCAATGTAGGGACCCAATACTTC.

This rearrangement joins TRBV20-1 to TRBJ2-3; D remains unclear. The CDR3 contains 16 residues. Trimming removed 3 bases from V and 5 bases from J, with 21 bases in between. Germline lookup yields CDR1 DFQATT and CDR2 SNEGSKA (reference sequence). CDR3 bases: TGCAGTGCTAGCTCCTCTTTGGCCAGTTCCATAGATACGCAGTATTTT. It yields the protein CSASSSLASSIDTQYF.

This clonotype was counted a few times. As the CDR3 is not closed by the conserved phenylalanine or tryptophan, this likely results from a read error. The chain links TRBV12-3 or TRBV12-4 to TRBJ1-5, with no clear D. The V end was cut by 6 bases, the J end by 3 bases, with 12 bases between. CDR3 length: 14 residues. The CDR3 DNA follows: TGTGCCAGCAGCCCTTCTGGGGTCAATCAGCCCCAGCATCTT. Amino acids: CASSPSGVNQPQHL.

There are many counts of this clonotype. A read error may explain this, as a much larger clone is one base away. In DNA, the CDR3 is TGTGCCTCCGAGACTGGCGGGTCCCAAGAGACCCAGTACTTC. This codes for CASETGGSQETQYF. The rearrangement links TRBV6-1 to TRBJ2-5; D may be TRBD2 (5 bases). The germline V and J ends were trimmed by 11 bases and 1 base, with 17 bases remaining between them. Germline assignment: CDR1 MNHNS and CDR2 SASEGT. The CDR3 is made up of 14 amino acids.

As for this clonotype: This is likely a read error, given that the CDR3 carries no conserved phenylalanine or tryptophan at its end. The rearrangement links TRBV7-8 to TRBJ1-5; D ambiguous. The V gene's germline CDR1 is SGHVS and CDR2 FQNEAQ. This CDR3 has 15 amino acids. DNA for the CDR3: TGTGCCGGCAGCCCCGGTAGTTCGTTTAATCAGCCCCAGCATTAT. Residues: CAGSPGSSFNQPQHY.

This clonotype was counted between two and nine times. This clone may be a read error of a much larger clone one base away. CDR3 sequence reads: CRAPGTRGPFSNQPQHF. CDR3 nucleotide sequence: TGCAGAGCCCCCGGGACAAGGGGACCATTTAGCAATCAGCCCCAGCATTTT. The chain links TRBV20-1 to TRBJ1-5; D perhaps matches TRBD1 (6 bases). CDR1 DFQATT and CDR2 SNEGSKA come from the germline V gene (reference sequence). This CDR3 is built from 17 residues.

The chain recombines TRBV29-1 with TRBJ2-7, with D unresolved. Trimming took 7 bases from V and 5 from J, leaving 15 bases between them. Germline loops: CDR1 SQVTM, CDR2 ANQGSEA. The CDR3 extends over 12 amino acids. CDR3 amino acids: CSADNPWDEQYF. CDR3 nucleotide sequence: TGCAGCGCTGATAACCCGTGGGACGAGCAGTACTTC.

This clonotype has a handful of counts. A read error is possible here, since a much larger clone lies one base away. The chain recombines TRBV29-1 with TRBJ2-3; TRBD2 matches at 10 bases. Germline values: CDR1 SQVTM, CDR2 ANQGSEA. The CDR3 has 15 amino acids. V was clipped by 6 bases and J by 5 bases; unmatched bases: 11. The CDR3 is CSVGGASGGGDTQYF. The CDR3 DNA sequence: TGCAGCGTGGGAGGGGCTAGCGGGGGAGGAGATACGCAGTATTTT.